This T cell receptor beta chain was profiled in a study of lymphopenia after photon versus proton radiotherapy. The CDR3 length is 15 residues. V lost 3 bases, J lost 5 bases, and 3 bases stayed unmatched. The germline gives CDR1 KGHSH, CDR2 LQKENI. Notes on this clone: Its antigen remains unknown.

TCRdb's copy holds only in-frame clones and misses some; the assay was immunoSEQ multiplex PCR. Of about 65,000 clones listed, about 90% are singletons. Study results and caveats: After lymphocyte nadir, photon-treated repertoires showed oligoclonal expansion, especially CD8+ Temra. Under photons, naive T cells and diversity fell while effector/memory populations rose. Authors raise, but do not show, better survival with proton therapy.

The sample here was peripheral blood, taken from a patient treated with proton-based radiotherapy. The rearrangement links TRBV18 to TRBJ2-1; 11 bases agree with TRBD2. The sequence derives from a man older than 75 with esophageal cancer. The CDR3 region has the DNA TGTGCCAGCTCACCGGGACTAGCGGTTAACAATGAGCAGTTCTTC. It specifies CASSPGLAVNNEQFF. Full variable domain (outside the CDR3, taken from reference TRBV18 and TRBJ2-1): NAGVMQNPRHLVRRRGQEARLRCSPMKGHSHVYWYRQLPEEGLKFMVYLQKENIIDESGMPKERFSAEFPKEGPSILRIQQVVRGDSAAYFCASSPGLAVNNEQFFGPGTRLTVL.